The source of this T cell receptor (beta chain) is a study of blood T cell repertoires in COVID-19. Across the study: Italy, Spain and the United States were the sources of the convalescent and acute COVID-19 samples. PBMCs, B-cell-depleted T cells, or T cells provided the cDNA or gDNA that made up the material.

Those who participated ranged in age from 18 to 89 years and resided in about two dozen US areas. TCRdb's table, derived via immunoSEQ multiplex PCR, lists solely in-frame clones and lacks some. This sample has about half a million clones, with approximately 90% found just once. The origin of this receptor is a woman in her sixties who had recovered from COVID-19. Sequencing was carried out using PBMCs or T cells enriched from blood (not recorded which).

CDR3 sequence reads: CASSAPGQGGGMNTEAFF. CDR3 bases: TGCGCCAGCAGCGCCCCGGGACAGGGGGGCGGAATGAACACTGAAGCTTTCTTT. V is TRBV5-1 and J is TRBJ1-1, with TRBD1 matching over 11 bases. This CDR3 comprises 18 residues. V lost 4 bases to trimming and J lost 0 bases; unmatched junction nucleotides: 11. Germline CDR1 is SGHRS and CDR2 is YFSETQ.